These 10 T cell receptor beta chains originate from one sample sequenced in a study of identical twins. One entry per CDR3 protein results from TCRdb running MiXCR on the 5' RACE reads. The table has under 450,000 distinct CDR3 sequences, 18% seen once; the top ten hold roughly an eighth. The sequenced sample was naive T cells sorted from blood. Receptors originate from a man in his forties or fifties in good health.

This clonotype occurred many times. The chain joins TRBV10-3 to TRBJ1-1; perhaps TRBD1 as D (6 bases). V lost 7 bases and J 5 bases, leaving 14 bases between the germline ends. Germline V gene data show CDR1 as ENHRY and CDR2 as SYGVKD. This CDR3 is built from 13 residues. CDR3 region: CAITRQEGTEAFF. CDR3 nucleotides: TGTGCCATCACCCGACAGGAGGGAACTGAAGCTTTCTTT.

This clonotype was detected ten times or more. The chain joins TRBV12-3 or TRBV12-4 to TRBJ2-3; TRBD2 might be the D (5 bases). The CDR3 runs 15 residues. V lost 6 bases, J lost 2 bases, and 15 bases lay in between. CDR3 residues: CASSPRLGVTDTQYF. The CDR3 DNA follows: TGTGCCAGCAGCCCCCGTCTCGGGGTCACAGATACGCAGTATTTT.

The sample holds many counts of this clonotype. V is TRBV28 and J is TRBJ2-5, with 7 positions matching TRBD2. Trimming took 4 bases from V and 3 from J; bases not matched to a gene: 5. This CDR3 comprises 14 residues. Germline-derived CDR1 and CDR2 are MDHEN and SYDVKM. This CDR3 reads CASSWGGGKETQYF. CDR3 bases: TGTGCCAGCAGTTGGGGGGGTGGGAAAGAGACCCAGTACTTC.

This clonotype was seen a few times. The rearrangement uses TRBV10-3 and TRBJ2-4; D call uncertain. Germline CDR1 reads ENHRY; CDR2 reads SYGVKD. CDR3 length equals 14 residues. Trimming left V 4 bases short and J 1 base short, with 8 bases between. The DNA for the CDR3 is TGTGCCATCAGTGGGTCTTCCGCCAAAAACATTCAGTACTTC. This sequence encodes CAISGSSAKNIQYF.

A few counts support this clonotype. V usage is TRBV20-1 and J usage is TRBJ2-1, with 7 bases identical to TRBD1. The V and J ends lost 7 bases and 4 bases, in that order; junction bases with no gene match: 7. Germline V lookup: CDR1 DFQATT, CDR2 SNEGSKA (reference sequence). CDR3 size: 13 residues. The DNA of the CDR3 is TGCAGTGTCTCGGGACAGAATTACAATGAGCAGTTCTTC. It specifies CSVSGQNYNEQFF.

There are many counts of this clonotype. The V and J genes are TRBV5-6 and TRBJ2-1; a weak D match, TRBD1 (6 bases). Germline CDR1 reads SGHDT; CDR2 reads YYEEEE. The V gene lost 0 bases and the J gene lost 4 bases, with 8 bases spanning the gap. CDR3 length equals 14 residues. CDR3 amino acids: CASSLGQGYNEQFF. CDR3 nucleotides: TGTGCCAGCAGCTTGGGGCAGGGGTACAATGAGCAGTTCTTC.

This clonotype was recorded at least ten times. The CDR3 DNA reads as TGTGCCAGCAGCGTAGCGGACGGGATCAACGAGCAGTACTTC. It codes for CASSVADGINEQYF. The chain uses TRBV9 and TRBJ2-7, with D possibly matching TRBD2 (5 bases). The CDR3 has 14 residues. With 0 bases removed from V and 5 bases from J, the gap between germline ends came to 12 bases. Germline V gene sequence: CDR1 SGDLS, CDR2 YYNGEE.

This clonotype was seen repeatedly, ten times or more. The gene calls are TRBV20-1 and TRBJ2-3, with D hard to call. The V end was cut by 3 bases, the J end by 2 bases, with 3 bases between. The CDR3 loop spans 11 amino acids. Germline V gene sequence: CDR1 DFQATT, CDR2 SNEGSKA (reference sequence). The CDR3: CSARDTDTQYF. In DNA, the CDR3 is TGCAGTGCTAGGGACACAGATACGCAGTATTTT.

In DNA form, the CDR3 reads TGCAGTGCGCGTAGCGGGTGGCGGGGGGGCTTGGATGAGCAGTTCTTC. It codes for CSARSGWRGGLDEQFF. The chain is built from TRBV20-1 and TRBJ2-1; 9 nucleotides match TRBD2. Germline lookup yields CDR1 DFQATT and CDR2 SNEGSKA (reference sequence). V trimming: 6 bases; J trimming: 8 bases; junction bases outside the gene matches: 17. The CDR3 totals 16 residues.

The V gene is TRBV5-1, the J gene TRBJ2-7; 7 bases line up with TRBD2. Trimming cost V 0 bases and J 5 bases; bases outside gene matches: 5. This CDR3 comprises 14 residues. Per the germline V gene, CDR1 is SGHRS and CDR2 is YFSETQ. The CDR3 loop is CASSLGEGTNEQYF. In DNA form, the CDR3 reads TGCGCCAGCAGCTTGGGAGAAGGGACTAACGAGCAGTACTTC.